The entry below describes one TCR beta chain. Per the germline V gene, CDR1 is GTSNPN and CDR2 is SVGIG (reference sequence). Deletions cut 1 base from V and 4 bases from J, with 8 bases between. The CDR3 totals 12 residues. The record originates from a study of OX40 agonist ivuxolimab in advanced cancers. Study-wide context: Ivuxolimab is a fully human IgG2 antibody that activates OX40 (CD134).

TCRdb's table, derived via immunoSEQ multiplex PCR, lists solely in-frame clones and lacks some. The sample shows about 62,000 clones, 75% to 90% of them seen only once. Material: CD4+ or CD8+ T cells sorted from blood, obtained in a trial of the OX40 agonist ivuxolimab. The sequence was obtained from an adult with an advanced solid tumor such as melanoma, head and neck, liver or kidney cancer. This chain connects TRBV30 to TRBJ2-7; possible D gene TRBD1, 6 bases. The CDR3: CAWSGQAYEQYF. CDR3 bases: TGTGCCTGGAGTGGACAGGCGTACGAGCAGTACTTC. Full variable domain (outside the CDR3, taken from reference TRBV30 and TRBJ2-7): SQTIHQWPATLVQPVGSPLSLECTVEGTSNPNLYWYRQAAGRGLQLLFYSVGIGQISSEVPQNLSASRPQDRQFILSSKKLLLSDSGFYLCAWSGQAYEQYFGPGTRLTVT.